A single sample is the source of the 18 T cell receptor beta chains below, sequenced in a study of cytomegalovirus exposure and HLA in healthy donors. With 60 Vbeta and 13 Jbeta primers, the PCR was carried out. Using immunoSEQ multiplex PCR, the repertoire was profiled, and TCRdb retains in-frame clones only, with some absent. The table lists tens of thousands of clones, approximately 82% of them singletons, with about 4% in the top ten. Material for sequencing was PBMCs. These TCRs come from a woman under 30 in good health and CMV-seronegative.

The sample holds one count of this clone. This chain connects TRBV7-6 to TRBJ2-7; TRBD1 aligns across 9 bases. CDR1 SGHVS and CDR2 FNYEAQ come from the germline V gene. The CDR3 covers 14 residues. J lost 4 bases, V lost 3 bases, and 4 bases had no gene match. The CDR3 region has the DNA TGTGCCAGCAGCTTTGGGACAGGGAGTTACGAGCAGTACTTC. Its protein product is CASSFGTGSYEQYF.

The chain employs TRBV4-1 and TRBJ2-3, with 11 bases identical to TRBD1. The CDR3 consists of 15 residues. The germline CDR1 and CDR2 sequences are MGHRA and YSYEKL. J was trimmed by 6 bases and V by 0 bases; bases with no gene match: 2. The CDR3 spells CASSQDGTGGDTQYF. CDR3 DNA sequence: TGCGCCAGCAGCCAAGATGGGACAGGGGGTGATACGCAGTATTTT.

The chain carries TRBV11-1 and TRBJ1-1; TRBD1 might be the D (6 bases). Germline V lookup: CDR1 SGHAT, CDR2 FQDESV (reference sequence). The CDR3 runs to 16 residues. V lost 5 bases to trimming and J lost 1 base, with 17 bases between them. The CDR3 loop is CASSNMGAGENTEAFF. DNA of the CDR3: TGTGCCAGCAGCAACATGGGGGCAGGGGAGAACACTGAAGCTTTCTTT.

V and J are TRBV27 and TRBJ2-7; D remains ambiguous. Germline assignment: CDR1 MNHEY and CDR2 SMNVEV (reference sequence). The CDR3 is 13 amino acids. The V end lost 6 bases, the J end lost 3 bases, and 12 bases lay between the germline ends. CDR3 sequence: CASSHKSHYEQYF. CDR3 DNA: TGTGCCAGCAGCCACAAATCCCACTACGAGCAGTACTTC.

This chain uses TRBV4-1 with TRBJ2-5; 12 bases are a match to TRBD2. The V segment lost 2 bases and the J segment 5 bases; nucleotides outside the gene matches: 9. The CDR3 is 17 residues long. From germline, CDR1 is MGHRA and CDR2 YSYEKL. CDR3 sequence reads: CASSQKSSGGAWETQYF. CDR3 nucleotides: TGCGCCAGCAGCCAAAAATCTAGCGGGGGGGCCTGGGAGACCCAGTACTTC.

This chain uses TRBV4-3 with TRBJ1-4, with a possible D match to TRBD1 (6 bases). Germline V CDR1 and CDR2: LGHNA, YSLEER. Trimming shortened V by 0 bases and J by 7 bases, and 12 bases separated the two germline ends. The CDR3 loop spans 15 amino acids. For the CDR3, the DNA is TGCGCCAGCAGCCAAGATCGGGTCAGGGGTGAAAAACTGTTTTTT. Protein: CASSQDRVRGEKLFF.

In its sample, this clone was seen a few times. The rearrangement uses TRBV6-6 and TRBJ1-4; 7 nucleotides match TRBD1. The trim removed 5 bases at V and 7 bases at J, leaving 7 bases unmatched. Looked up from germline, CDR1 is MNHNY and CDR2 is SVGAGI (reference sequence). CDR3 length: 14 residues. The CDR3 sequence is CASSRGTDFEKLFF. The CDR3 DNA follows: TGTGCCAGCAGTCGAGGGACAGACTTTGAAAAACTGTTTTTT.

By share, this clone counts as medium-sized. The chain has TRBV9 and TRBJ1-1; TRBD1 agrees at 7 bases. Germline values: CDR1 SGDLS, CDR2 YYNGEE. This CDR3 comprises 17 residues. The ends lost 0 bases at V and 3 bases at J; junction bases unmatched: 11. CDR3 bases: TGTGCCAGCAGCGTAGGAAGGGGAGGACAGGTGGACACTGAAGCTTTCTTT. Protein product: CASSVGRGGQVDTEAFF.

The chain combines TRBV15 with TRBJ2-3; 9 bases are a match to TRBD2. J gave up 2 bases and V 8 bases, and 8 bases lay outside the gene matches. In germline, CDR1 is LNHNV, CDR2 YYDKDF (reference sequence). This CDR3 has 15 amino acids. CDR3 region: CATSRLAEATDTQYF. In DNA form, the CDR3 reads TGTGCCACCTCACGACTAGCGGAGGCCACAGATACGCAGTATTTT. The full variable domain, in which reference TRBV15 and TRBJ2-3 provide the parts outside the CDR3, is DAMVIQNPRYQVTQFGKPVTLSCSQTLNHNVMYWYQQKSSQAPKLLFHYYDKDFNNEADTPDNFQSRRPNTSFCFLDIRSPGLGDTAMYLCATSRLAEATDTQYFGPGTRLTVL.

The J gene is TRBJ2-2, the V gene TRBV6-4; 7 bases match TRBD2. This CDR3 has 15 residues. J lost 2 bases, V lost 6 bases, and 6 bases had no gene match. The germline V gene has CDR1 MRHNA and CDR2 SNTAGT. The CDR3 here is CASRGRAINTGELFF. The CDR3 nucleotides read TGTGCCAGCAGGGGGAGGGCTATAAACACCGGGGAGCTGTTTTTT.

The rearrangement joins TRBV9 to TRBJ2-1; 13 bases line up with TRBD2. V dropped 4 bases and J dropped 5; count of bases not matched to a gene: 9. CDR1 and CDR2 (germline): SGDLS, YYNGEE. This CDR3 spans 17 amino acids. The CDR3: CASSPPGLAGSNNEQFF. The CDR3 DNA reads as TGTGCCAGCAGCCCCCCGGGACTAGCGGGATCAAACAATGAGCAGTTCTTC.

J is TRBJ1-2 and V is TRBV10-3; 7 positions match TRBD1. V lost 2 bases and J lost 8; bases outside the gene matches: 8. Germline assignment: CDR1 ENHRY and CDR2 SYGVKD. This CDR3 comprises 14 residues. In DNA form, the CDR3 reads TGTGCCATCAGTGAGCCGGTAACAGGGGAGGGCTACACCTTC. Protein product: CAISEPVTGEGYTF.

V and J are TRBV7-2 and TRBJ2-5; 7 bases map to TRBD2. Gene TRBJ2-7 matches the end of the DNA better, so the J call may be wrong. There are 13 residues in the CDR3. Germline V gene sequence: CDR1 SGHTA, CDR2 FQGNSA. The CDR3 coding sequence is TGTGCCAGCAGGCTCGGGACTACTCTCGAGCAGTACTTC. This translates into CASRLGTTLEQYF.

In regard to this clone: This same CDR3 is encoded by further DNA sequences in the sample. The chain is built from TRBV5-1 and TRBJ2-1, with TRBD2 matching over 9 bases. V shed 3 bases and J 4 bases; nucleotides not matched to a gene: 2. Germline V CDR1 and CDR2: SGHRS, YFSETQ. The CDR3 covers 14 residues. The CDR3 DNA follows: TGCGCCAGCAGCTCGAGCGGGGGGTACAATGAGCAGTTCTTC. It codes for CASSSSGGYNEQFF. Filled out from reference TRBV5-1 and TRBJ2-1, the complete variable domain reads KAGVTQTPRYLIKTRGQQVTLSCSPISGHRSVSWYQQTPGQGLQFLFEYFSETQRNKGNFPGRFSGRQFSNSRSEMNVSTLELGDSALYLCASSSSGGYNEQFFGPGTRLTVL.

The rearrangement uses TRBV4-1 and TRBJ2-1, with a weak D call TRBD2 (6 bases). The V end lost 3 bases, the J end lost 1 base, and 13 bases lay between the germline ends. From germline, CDR1 is MGHRA and CDR2 YSYEKL. The length of the CDR3 is 16 residues. Here the CDR3 reads CASSHPGTRSYNEQFF. CDR3 nucleotides: TGCGCCAGCAGCCACCCCGGGACTCGGTCCTACAATGAGCAGTTCTTC.

This clone was recorded a few times. V usage is TRBV9 and J usage is TRBJ2-5; 7 bases agree with TRBD2. With V trimmed by 5 bases and J by 2 bases, 6 bases remained unmatched. This CDR3 has 14 amino acids. The germline gives CDR1 SGDLS, CDR2 YYNGEE. CDR3 nucleotides: TGTGCCAGCAGTCAACCTAGCGGACAAGAGACCCAGTACTTC. Translating gives CASSQPSGQETQYF.

This chain uses TRBV5-1 with TRBJ1-4; possibly TRBD1 for D (6 bases). Per germline, CDR1 SGHRS and CDR2 YFSETQ. V was cut by 8 bases and J by 0 bases, with 11 bases left in between. The CDR3 sequence is 14 residues long. The CDR3 sequence: CASTTGPTNEKLFF. In DNA form, the CDR3 reads TGCGCCAGTACAACAGGGCCAACTAATGAAAAACTGTTTTTT. The variable domain in full, completed from reference TRBV5-1 and TRBJ1-4, reads KAGVTQTPRYLIKTRGQQVTLSCSPISGHRSVSWYQQTPGQGLQFLFEYFSETQRNKGNFPGRFSGRQFSNSRSEMNVSTLELGDSALYLCASTTGPTNEKLFFGSGTQLSVL.

The chain joins TRBV5-5 to TRBJ2-4; 9 bases are a match to TRBD2. V gave up 4 bases and J gave up 7 bases; unmatched junction bases: 6. Germline V gene sequence: CDR1 SGHKS, CDR2 YYEKEE (reference sequence). The CDR3 is 14 residues long. CDR3 in amino acids: CASSPGLAANIQYF. DNA for the CDR3: TGTGCCAGCAGCCCGGGACTAGCAGCGAACATTCAGTACTTC.